Below are 19 T cell receptor beta chains sequenced from a single sample in a study of T cells in localized non-small cell lung cancer. The repertoire was sequenced with immunoSEQ multiplex PCR; TCRdb's copy has only in-frame clones and lacks some. The repertoire holds approximately 20,000 clones, roughly 80% seen once, with roughly 4% in the top ten. The sample in question was peripheral blood, obtained before any cancer treatment. The receptor set was obtained from a man aged 35 to 69 with stage I lung adenocarcinoma.

The chain is built from TRBV30 and TRBJ1-1; the match to TRBD1 covers 8 bases. The ends lost 3 bases at V and 2 bases at J; junction bases unmatched: 5. Germline CDR1 reads GTSNPN; CDR2 reads SVGIG (reference sequence). The CDR3 extends over 14 amino acids. The CDR3 loop reads CAWRSQGANTEAFF. CDR3 sequence (DNA): TGTGCCTGGAGGTCGCAGGGGGCTAACACTGAAGCTTTCTTT.

This rearrangement joins TRBV4-1 to TRBJ1-3, with 7 bases identical to TRBD1. Looked up from germline, CDR1 is MGHRA and CDR2 is YSYEKL. This CDR3 comprises 14 residues. V gave up 5 bases and J gave up 6 bases; unmatched junction bases: 7. The chain's CDR3 is CASSALRGPNTIYF. The CDR3 region has the DNA TGCGCCAGCAGCGCGTTGAGGGGGCCAAACACCATATATTTT.

This sequence joins TRBV9 and TRBJ2-7; the D is unclear. Trimming shortened V by 4 bases and J by 2 bases, and 16 bases separated the two germline ends. In germline, CDR1 is SGDLS, CDR2 YYNGEE. The CDR3 is made up of 15 amino acids. This CDR3 is CASSPSSVSTYEQYF. The CDR3 DNA follows: TGTGCCAGCAGCCCATCCTCCGTCTCCACCTACGAGCAGTACTTC.

J is TRBJ1-4 and V is TRBV27; 7 bases are shared with TRBD1. Germline CDR1 is MNHEY and CDR2 is SMNVEV (reference sequence). This CDR3 is built from 18 residues. J was trimmed by 0 bases and V by 5 bases; bases with no gene match: 12. CDR3 protein: CASSPRIRQGSTNEKLFF. DNA of the CDR3: TGTGCCAGCAGTCCTCGGATCCGACAGGGATCAACTAATGAAAAACTGTTTTTT.

The rearrangement uses TRBV11-2 and TRBJ2-1, with unresolved D. The CDR3 consists of 14 residues. V was shortened by 0 bases and J by 9 bases, with 12 bases between the two germline ends. Germline V gene lookup returns CDR1 SGHAT and CDR2 FQNNGV. The CDR3 region has the DNA TGTGCCAGCAGCTTAGATCTAACCTGGGGTGAGCAGTTCTTC. It encodes CASSLDLTWGEQFF.

This clone was observed a handful of times. This sequence joins TRBV23-1 and TRBJ2-6; possibly TRBD2 for D (6 bases). TRBV23-1 is filed as an ORF, its function uncertain. The V end lost 9 bases, the J end lost 0 bases, and 21 bases lay between the germline ends. This CDR3 comprises 18 residues. In DNA form, the CDR3 reads TGCGCCAGGGCTGCTGGGGGGTTGGGGTTCTCTGGGGCCAACGTCCTGACTTTC. Translating gives CARAAGGLGFSGANVLTF.

This clone came up a few times. V gene TRBV7-9 combines with J gene TRBJ1-4; D remains unclear. With 1 base removed from V and 8 bases from J, the gap between germline ends came to 8 bases. This CDR3 contains 13 residues. Per germline, CDR1 SEHNR and CDR2 FQNEAQ (reference sequence). The CDR3 nucleotides are TGTGCCAGCAGCTTAGGAGGGCGGGAAAAACTGTTTTTT. Residues: CASSLGGREKLFF.

A few counts support this clone. The chain recombines TRBV19 with TRBJ2-2, with 7 bases lining up with TRBD2. The germline gives CDR1 LNHDA, CDR2 SQIVND (reference sequence). The CDR3 is made up of 15 amino acids. Germline trimming cut 6 bases from V and 1 base from J; bases unmatched to any gene: 5. CDR3 in DNA: TGTGCCAGTAGCGACGTAGCGGGGAACACCGGGGAGCTGTTTTTT. Residues: CASSDVAGNTGELFF.

This chain uses TRBV7-9 with TRBJ1-2; D may be TRBD1 (6 bases). The germline V gene encodes CDR1 SEHNR and CDR2 FQNEAQ (reference sequence). This CDR3 has 12 residues. Trimming cost V 4 bases and J 7 bases, with 10 bases left between them. The CDR3 sequence: CASSYPTGGYTF. For the CDR3, the DNA is TGTGCCAGCAGCTACCCGACAGGTGGCTACACCTTC. Full variable domain (remainder filled in from reference TRBV7-9 and TRBJ1-2): DTGVSQNPRHKITKRGQNVTFRCDPISEHNRLYWYRQTLGQGPEFLTYFQNEAQLEKSRLLSDRFSAERPKGSFSTLEIQRTEQGDSAMYLCASSYPTGGYTFGSGTRLTVV.

The chain combines TRBV5-6 with TRBJ1-1; tentatively, D is TRBD1 (5 bases). V lost 5 bases and J lost 4, with 12 bases in between. This CDR3 has 13 residues. The germline V gene encodes CDR1 SGHDT and CDR2 YYEEEE. The CDR3 DNA is TGTGCCAGCAGATGGGGCGGTAGCACTGAAGCTTTCTTT. It encodes CASRWGGSTEAFF.

This CDR3 reads CASSLLAGTDTQYF. The CDR3 DNA sequence: TGTGCCAGCAGCCTACTAGCAGGTACAGATACGCAGTATTTT. This chain links TRBV7-9 with TRBJ2-3; D might be TRBD2 (6 bases). Trimming cost V 5 bases and J 3 bases, with 12 bases left between them. This CDR3 is built from 14 residues. CDR1 is SEHNR, CDR2 FQNEAQ, per germline (reference sequence).

The V call is TRBV13, the J call TRBJ1-6, with D tentatively TRBD1 (5 bases). The V end lost 4 bases, the J end lost 7 bases, and 11 bases lay between the germline ends. The CDR3 contains 14 residues. The germline CDR1 and CDR2 sequences are PRHDT and FYEKMQ (reference sequence). This CDR3 is CASSSEGLNSPLHF. The CDR3 nucleotides are TGTGCCAGCAGCTCGGAGGGGTTGAATTCACCCCTCCACTTT.

The genes are TRBV6-5 and TRBJ1-2; no firm D call. V lost 6 bases to trimming and J lost 0 bases, with 11 bases between them. CDR3 length equals 14 residues. Per germline, CDR1 MNHEY and CDR2 SVGAGI. CDR3 sequence reads: CASRTLNSNYGYTF. CDR3 nucleotide sequence: TGTGCCAGCAGGACGCTGAACTCTAACTATGGCTACACCTTC.

The gene calls are TRBV5-6 and TRBJ2-5, with TRBD1 as a possible D gene (6 bases). The V gene lost 1 base and the J gene lost 4 bases, with 8 bases spanning the gap. Per germline, CDR1 SGHDT and CDR2 YYEEEE. CDR3 size: 13 residues. In nucleotides, the CDR3 is TGTGCCAGCAGCTTGCAGGGGAGAGAGACCCAGTACTTC. Protein: CASSLQGRETQYF.

The chain carries TRBV7-2 and TRBJ1-3; 9 bases align to TRBD1. Germline CDR1 reads SGHTA; CDR2 reads FQGNSA. The V and J ends lost 5 bases and 0 bases, in that order; junction bases with no gene match: 8. The CDR3 runs 17 residues. CDR3 sequence: CASSTFPGQGSGNTIYF. The CDR3, as DNA: TGTGCCAGCAGCACCTTTCCGGGACAGGGCTCTGGAAACACCATATATTTT.

The genes are TRBV4-1 and TRBJ1-5, with D unresolved. The length of the CDR3 is 14 residues. The ends were cut back, 4 bases at V and 0 bases at J, with 7 bases in the middle. CDR1 MGHRA and CDR2 YSYEKL come from the germline V gene. CDR3 sequence: CASSPFGSNQPQHF. The CDR3 nucleotides read TGCGCCAGCAGCCCCTTCGGTAGCAATCAGCCCCAGCATTTT.

V is TRBV4-3 and J is TRBJ1-1; D gene unclear. Between the trimmed V and J ends, which lost 2 bases and 5 bases, there was a span of 15 bases. CDR1 LGHNA and CDR2 YSLEER come from the germline V gene. This CDR3 has 15 residues. DNA for the CDR3: TGCGCCAGCAGCCAATCCGTCTCAAGAGGAACTGAAGCTTTCTTT. Protein product: CASSQSVSRGTEAFF.

The chain uses TRBV5-8 and TRBJ2-5; the D gene is possibly TRBD1 (6 bases). The CDR3 is 18 residues long. Per the germline V gene, CDR1 is SGHTS and CDR2 is YDEGEE. Trimming left V 0 bases short and J 4 bases short, with 22 bases between. In DNA, the CDR3 is TGTGCCAGCAGCTTGGGGATGACACATACAGGGACGGGAGAGACCCAGTACTTC. The encoded protein is CASSLGMTHTGTGETQYF.

The chain joins TRBV30 to TRBJ2-5; the match to TRBD1 covers 8 bases. The CDR3 extends over 14 amino acids. CDR1 GTSNPN and CDR2 SVGIG come from the germline V gene (reference sequence). With 1 base clipped from V and 3 bases from J, the junction kept 4 bases outside the gene matches. The CDR3 region has the DNA TGTGCCTGGAGTGGTAACAGGGGGAAAGAGACCCAGTACTTC. Protein product: CAWSGNRGKETQYF.